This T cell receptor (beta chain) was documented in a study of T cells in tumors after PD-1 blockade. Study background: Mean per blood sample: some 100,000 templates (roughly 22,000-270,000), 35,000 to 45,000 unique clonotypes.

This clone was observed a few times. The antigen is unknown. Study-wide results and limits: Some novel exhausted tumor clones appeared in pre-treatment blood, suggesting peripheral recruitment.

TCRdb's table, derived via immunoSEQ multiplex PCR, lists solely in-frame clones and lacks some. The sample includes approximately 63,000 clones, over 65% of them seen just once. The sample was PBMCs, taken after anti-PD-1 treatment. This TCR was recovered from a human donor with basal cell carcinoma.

CDR3 nucleotide sequence: TGTGCCAGCAGCTTCACCGCGGGGTATACGCAGTATTTT. Its protein is CASSFTAGYTQYF. This chain links TRBV5-6 with TRBJ2-3, with TRBD2 as a possible D gene (6 bases). Trimming stripped 2 bases from V and 7 bases from J, with 11 bases between. Germline V lookup: CDR1 SGHDT, CDR2 YYEEEE. This CDR3 spans 13 amino acids.